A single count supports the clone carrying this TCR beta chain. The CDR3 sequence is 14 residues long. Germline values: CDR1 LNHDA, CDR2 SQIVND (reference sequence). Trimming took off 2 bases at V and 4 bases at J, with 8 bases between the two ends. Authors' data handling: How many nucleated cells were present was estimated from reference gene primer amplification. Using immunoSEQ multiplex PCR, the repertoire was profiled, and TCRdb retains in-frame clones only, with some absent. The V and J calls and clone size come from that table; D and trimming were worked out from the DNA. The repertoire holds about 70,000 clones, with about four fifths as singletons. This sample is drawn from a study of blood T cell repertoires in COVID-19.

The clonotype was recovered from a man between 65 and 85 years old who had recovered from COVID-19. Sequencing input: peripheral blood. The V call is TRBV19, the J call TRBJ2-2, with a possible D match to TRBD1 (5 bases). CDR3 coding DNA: TGTGCCAGTAGTATACAGGGATCCACCGGGGAGCTGTTTTTT. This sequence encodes CASSIQGSTGELFF. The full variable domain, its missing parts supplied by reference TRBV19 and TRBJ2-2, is DGGITQSPKYLFRKEGQNVTLSCEQNLNHDAMYWYRQDPGQGLRLIYYSQIVNDFQKGDIAEGYSVSREKKESFPLTVTSAQKNPTAFYLCASSIQGSTGELFFGEGSRLTVL.